The rows below give T cell receptor beta chains drawn from one sample of a study of identical twins. TCRdb reanalysed the 5' RACE reads using MiXCR and keeps one entry per CDR3 protein. Here the sample spans over 550,000 distinct CDR3 sequences, just over 7% being singletons. This sample was also put to use in a study of yellow fever vaccine responses in identical twins.

Sequenced: PBMCs. The receptors derive from a woman under 30 in good health. The CDR3 runs from the conserved cysteine through the conserved F or W. D genes are given only for firm matches. Size is omitted from some rows. Given values are once, few, many or a class for expanded clones.

cdr3_nt: TGTGCCACCAGTGATTTGGGGGCGACAGGGGGCAATGAGCAGTTCTTC
cdr3_aa: CATSDLGATGGNEQFF
v_call: TRBV24-1
d_call: TRBD1
clone_size: few
j_call: TRBJ2-1

cdr3_nt: TGTGCCAGCAGCCGTTTAGGACTAGCGGGAGTAAATGAGCAGTTCTTC
cdr3_aa: CASSRLGLAGVNEQFF
v_call: TRBV3-1
d_call: TRBD2
clone_size: few
j_call: TRBJ2-1

cdr3_nt: TGTGCCAGCAGCGTAGATAGCGGGGGTTACAATGAGCAGTTCTTC
cdr3_aa: CASSVDSGGYNEQFF
v_call: TRBV9
d_call: TRBD2
clone_size: many
j_call: TRBJ2-1

cdr3_nt: TGTGCCAGCAGACGCGCGGGAATTCCCACAGATACGCAGTATTTT
cdr3_aa: CASRRAGIPTDTQYF
v_call: TRBV12-3/TRBV12-4
d_call: NA
clone_size: many
j_call: TRBJ2-3

cdr3_nt: TGCGCCAGCAGCGGGACAGCCCCCGGTGAGCAGTTCTTC
cdr3_aa: CASSGTAPGEQFF
v_call: TRBV5-1
d_call: TRBD1
clone_size: few
j_call: TRBJ2-1

cdr3_nt: TGTGCCATCAGTGAGTCAGCTCCCTCCAGGGGCTACACCTTC
cdr3_aa: CAISESAPSRGYTF
v_call: TRBV10-3
d_call: NA
clone_size: many
j_call: TRBJ1-2

cdr3_nt: TGTGCCAGCAGTGACTCGGCGGGGGCAGATACGCAGTATTTT
cdr3_aa: CASSDSAGADTQYF
v_call: TRBV6-4
d_call: TRBD2
clone_size: NA
j_call: TRBJ2-3

cdr3_nt: TGTGCCAGCAGGCGACTAGCGGGGTCTGACAATGAGCAGTTCTTC
cdr3_aa: CASRRLAGSDNEQFF
v_call: TRBV14
d_call: TRBD2
clone_size: NA
j_call: TRBJ2-1

cdr3_nt: TGTGCCAGCAGATGGGGACTTGGAGGGGCCAACGTCCTGACTTTC
cdr3_aa: CASRWGLGGANVLTF
v_call: TRBV14
d_call: NA
clone_size: few
j_call: TRBJ2-6

cdr3_nt: TGTGCCAGCAGGGGACAGCCAAATCAGCCCCAGCATTTT
cdr3_aa: CASRGQPNQPQHF
v_call: TRBV28
d_call: TRBD1
clone_size: NA
j_call: TRBJ1-5

cdr3_nt: TGCGCCAGCAGCCAAGTTGGGACAGGGTGGGATAATTCACCCCTCCACTTT
cdr3_aa: CASSQVGTGWDNSPLHF
v_call: TRBV4-1
d_call: TRBD1
clone_size: NA
j_call: TRBJ1-6

cdr3_nt: TGCGCCAGCAGTTCCCGGTCCGGGGGGCAGGGCACCGGGGAGCTGTTTTTT
cdr3_aa: CASSSRSGGQGTGELFF
v_call: TRBV5-1
d_call: NA
clone_size: NA
j_call: TRBJ2-2

cdr3_nt: TGCAGTGCTACCCAACAAGGGTCAGTCTATGGCTACACCTTC
cdr3_aa: CSATQQGSVYGYTF
v_call: TRBV20-1
d_call: NA
clone_size: NA
j_call: TRBJ1-2

cdr3_nt: TGCGCCAGCAGCCAAGAGACAGGGCCGAACACTGAAGCTTTCTTT
cdr3_aa: CASSQETGPNTEAFF
v_call: TRBV4-1
d_call: TRBD1
clone_size: NA
j_call: TRBJ1-1

cdr3_nt: TGCAGTGCTAGAGATGGACCTGAGCAGTTCTTC
cdr3_aa: CSARDGPEQFF
v_call: TRBV20-1
d_call: NA
clone_size: NA
j_call: TRBJ2-1

cdr3_nt: TGCAGTGCTAGGGAGTCGGGGGGAATCTATGGCTACACCTTC
cdr3_aa: CSARESGGIYGYTF
v_call: TRBV20-1
d_call: NA
clone_size: few
j_call: TRBJ1-2

cdr3_nt: TGCAGTGCCTCTGGGGGGGTAGCGGCATTCTATGGCTACACCTTC
cdr3_aa: CSASGGVAAFYGYTF
v_call: TRBV20-1
d_call: NA
clone_size: NA
j_call: TRBJ1-2

cdr3_nt: TGCGCCAGCAGCCAACCGGACAGTGGACACGATCAGCCCCAGCATTTT
cdr3_aa: CASSQPDSGHDQPQHF
v_call: TRBV4-1
d_call: NA
clone_size: many
j_call: TRBJ1-5

cdr3_nt: TGTGCCAGCAGTTTCCCTGGACAGGGAGGAACTGAAGCTTTCTTT
cdr3_aa: CASSFPGQGGTEAFF
v_call: TRBV28
d_call: TRBD1
clone_size: many
j_call: TRBJ1-1

cdr3_nt: TGTGCCAGCAGCTTAGGGCCAACCTCAGGGGCGCGGGGCAATCAGCCCCAGCATTTT
cdr3_aa: CASSLGPTSGARGNQPQHF
v_call: TRBV7-8
d_call: NA
clone_size: NA
j_call: TRBJ1-5

cdr3_nt: TGTGCCAGCAGCCAATGGGCGGGAGTCTACAATGAGCAGTTCTTC
cdr3_aa: CASSQWAGVYNEQFF
v_call: TRBV14
d_call: TRBD2
clone_size: NA
j_call: TRBJ2-1

cdr3_nt: TGTGCCATCAGTAATACGGTAGCGGGAGCGGGGGAGCAGTTCTTC
cdr3_aa: CAISNTVAGAGEQFF
v_call: TRBV10-3
d_call: TRBD2
clone_size: NA
j_call: TRBJ2-1

cdr3_nt: TGTGCCAGCAGCACCCGGGACCCGGCCTACAATGAGCAGTTCTTC
cdr3_aa: CASSTRDPAYNEQFF
v_call: TRBV9
d_call: NA
clone_size: few
j_call: TRBJ2-1

cdr3_nt: TGTGCCAGCAGTTACTCGCGTAGCTCCTATAATTCACCCCTCCACTTT
cdr3_aa: CASSYSRSSYNSPLHF
v_call: TRBV6-5
d_call: NA
clone_size: few
j_call: TRBJ1-6

cdr3_nt: TGTGCCAGCAGGCAGCAAGCGGGGGTTAACACTGAAGCTTTCTTT
cdr3_aa: CASRQQAGVNTEAFF
v_call: TRBV2
d_call: NA
clone_size: NA
j_call: TRBJ1-1

cdr3_nt: TGTGCCAGCAGCCAAGGGACAGGATCAACCCCTTCTAACAATGAGCAGTTCTTC
cdr3_aa: CASSQGTGSTPSNNEQFF
v_call: TRBV4-2
d_call: TRBD1
clone_size: many
j_call: TRBJ2-1

cdr3_nt: TGTGCCAGCAGTTACTCTGTACAACAAAGCACTGAAGCTTTCTTT
cdr3_aa: CASSYSVQQSTEAFF
v_call: TRBV6-5
d_call: NA
clone_size: NA
j_call: TRBJ1-1

cdr3_nt: TGTGCCAGCAGTACCAAGGACAGGGGCGAGCAGTACTTC
cdr3_aa: CASSTKDRGEQYF
v_call: TRBV25-1
d_call: TRBD1
clone_size: few
j_call: TRBJ2-7

cdr3_nt: TGTGCCAGCAGCCGCGAGGACGGTGAGCAGTACTTC
cdr3_aa: CASSREDGEQYF
v_call: TRBV3-1
d_call: NA
clone_size: many
j_call: TRBJ2-7

cdr3_nt: TGCAGCGTTGAAGGATGGAAAAACATTCAGTACTTC
cdr3_aa: CSVEGWKNIQYF
v_call: TRBV29-1
d_call: NA
clone_size: NA
j_call: TRBJ2-4

cdr3_nt: TGTGCCAGCAGCCTAGGAATTGGGAACACTGAAGCTTTCTTT
cdr3_aa: CASSLGIGNTEAFF
v_call: TRBV28
d_call: NA
clone_size: NA
j_call: TRBJ1-1

cdr3_nt: TGCAGTGCTAGTCTGGGACTAGCGGGAGGGTCTGGGAACAATGAGCAGTTCTTC
cdr3_aa: CSASLGLAGGSGNNEQFF
v_call: TRBV20-1
d_call: TRBD2
clone_size: NA
j_call: TRBJ2-1

cdr3_nt: TGCGCCAGCAGCCAACGGACAGTTATGTCTGGAGCTTTCTTT
cdr3_aa: CASSQRTVMSGAFF
v_call: TRBV4-1
d_call: NA
clone_size: few
j_call: TRBJ1-1

cdr3_nt: TGTGCCAGCAGTTATTCGGACGCTCACGGAAACACCATATATTTT
cdr3_aa: CASSYSDAHGNTIYF
v_call: TRBV6-5
d_call: NA
clone_size: NA
j_call: TRBJ1-3

cdr3_nt: TGTGCCAGCAGCCCTAGCGGGACCACCTACAATGAGCAGTTCTTC
cdr3_aa: CASSPSGTTYNEQFF
v_call: TRBV7-2
d_call: TRBD2
clone_size: NA
j_call: TRBJ2-1

cdr3_nt: TGTGCCAGCAGCTTGGAGGCGTTGGATACGCAGTATTTT
cdr3_aa: CASSLEALDTQYF
v_call: TRBV5-6
d_call: NA
clone_size: few
j_call: TRBJ2-3

cdr3_nt: TGTGCCAGCAGTTACTCCAAGAGCGGGGGTGCTGATACGCAGTATTTT
cdr3_aa: CASSYSKSGGADTQYF
v_call: TRBV6-5
d_call: TRBD2
clone_size: few
j_call: TRBJ2-3

cdr3_nt: TGTGCCAGTCTGTCCTGGGGGGGGGATGAGCAGTTCTTC
cdr3_aa: CASLSWGGDEQFF
v_call: TRBV5-5
d_call: TRBD2
clone_size: many
j_call: TRBJ2-1

cdr3_nt: TGTGCCAGCACCCGCGGACTAGCTAGTGAGCAGTACTTC
cdr3_aa: CASTRGLASEQYF
v_call: TRBV6-1
d_call: TRBD2
clone_size: many
j_call: TRBJ2-7

cdr3_nt: TGTGCCAGTAGTGACCAGGGGAACTCCTCACCCCTCCACTTT
cdr3_aa: CASSDQGNSSPLHF
v_call: TRBV19
d_call: NA
clone_size: few
j_call: TRBJ1-6

cdr3_nt: TGTGCCAGCAGTTTCGGAGCCACAGATACGCAGTATTTT
cdr3_aa: CASSFGATDTQYF
v_call: TRBV12-3/TRBV12-4
d_call: NA
clone_size: few
j_call: TRBJ2-3

cdr3_nt: TGTGCCAGCAGCTCCTACGGGACAGCGAACACCGGGGAGCTGTTTTTT
cdr3_aa: CASSSYGTANTGELFF
v_call: TRBV7-9
d_call: TRBD1
clone_size: many
j_call: TRBJ2-2

cdr3_nt: TGTGCCAGCAGCACCGAGACAGGGGAGGGCTATGGCTACACCTTC
cdr3_aa: CASSTETGEGYGYTF
v_call: TRBV13
d_call: TRBD1
clone_size: NA
j_call: TRBJ1-2